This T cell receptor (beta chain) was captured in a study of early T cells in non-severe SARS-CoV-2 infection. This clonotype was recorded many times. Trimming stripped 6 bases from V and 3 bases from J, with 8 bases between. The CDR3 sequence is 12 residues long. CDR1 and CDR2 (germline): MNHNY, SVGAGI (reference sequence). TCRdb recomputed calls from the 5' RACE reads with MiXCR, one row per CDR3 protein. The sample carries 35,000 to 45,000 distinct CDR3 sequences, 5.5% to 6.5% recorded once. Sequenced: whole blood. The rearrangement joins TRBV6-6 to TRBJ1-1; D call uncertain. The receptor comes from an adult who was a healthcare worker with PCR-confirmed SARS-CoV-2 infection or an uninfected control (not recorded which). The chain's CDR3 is CASRTSDTEAFF. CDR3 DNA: TGTGCCAGCAGAACAAGTGACACTGAAGCTTTCTTT.